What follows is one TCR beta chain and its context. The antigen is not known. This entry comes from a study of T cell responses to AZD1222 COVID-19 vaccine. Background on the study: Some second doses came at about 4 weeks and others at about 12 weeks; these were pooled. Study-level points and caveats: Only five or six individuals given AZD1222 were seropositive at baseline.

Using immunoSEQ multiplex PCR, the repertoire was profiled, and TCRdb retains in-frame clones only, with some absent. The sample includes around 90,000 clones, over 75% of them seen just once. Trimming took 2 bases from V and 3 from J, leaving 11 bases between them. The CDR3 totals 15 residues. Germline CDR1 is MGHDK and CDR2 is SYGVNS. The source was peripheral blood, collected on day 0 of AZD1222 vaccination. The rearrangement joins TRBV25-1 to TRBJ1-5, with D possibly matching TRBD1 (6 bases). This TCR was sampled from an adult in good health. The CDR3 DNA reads TGTGCCAGCAGTGAAAATCAGGGGCTCAATCAGCCCCAGCATTTT. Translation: CASSENQGLNQPQHF.